Listed below are T cell receptor beta chains from one sample, sequenced in a study of blood T cell repertoires in COVID-19. Assay used: immunoSEQ multiplex PCR; TCRdb lists only in-frame clones, some missing. The sample holds some 160,000 clones, around nine tenths seen once. Sequences were obtained from peripheral blood. Every receptor here comes from a woman between 65 and 79 years old with COVID-19, enrolled during active disease. CDR3s include the opening cysteine and the closing phenylalanine or tryptophan. A D gene is named only where the DNA matches it firmly. Some rows have no size entry. The others give once, few or many, or a class for an expanded clone.

D gene: NA; V gene: TRBV4-1; clone size: once; CDR3 length: 14; J gene: TRBJ1-1; CDR3 protein: CASSQVGPGTEAFF; CDR3 DNA: TGCGCCAGCAGCCAAGTGGGGCCGGGCACTGAAGCTTTCTTT
D gene: NA; V gene: TRBV2; clone size: NA; CDR3 length: 13; J gene: TRBJ1-5; CDR3 protein: CASDRGWNQPQHF; CDR3 DNA: TGTGCCAGCGACCGGGGATGGAATCAGCCCCAGCATTTT
D gene: NA; V gene: TRBV5-1; clone size: NA; CDR3 length: 14; J gene: TRBJ2-5; CDR3 protein: CASRKQGMVETQYF; CDR3 DNA: TGCGCCAGCAGGAAACAGGGAATGGTGGAGACCCAGTACTTC
D gene: NA; V gene: TRBV5-1; clone size: once; CDR3 length: 14; J gene: TRBJ2-5; CDR3 protein: CASTGGRIQETQYF; CDR3 DNA: TGCGCCAGCACTGGGGGGAGGATTCAAGAGACCCAGTACTTC
D gene: TRBD2; V gene: TRBV5-1; clone size: NA; CDR3 length: 18; J gene: TRBJ2-5; CDR3 protein: CASSLASSGGRLGETQYF; CDR3 DNA: TGCGCCAGCAGCTTGGCATCTAGCGGGGGGCGCTTAGGGGAGACCCAGTACTTC
D gene: TRBD1; V gene: TRBV5-4; clone size: NA; CDR3 length: 13; J gene: TRBJ2-7; CDR3 protein: CASSEGTDYEQYF; CDR3 DNA: TGTGCCAGCAGCGAAGGGACAGACTACGAGCAGTACTTC
D gene: TRBD2; V gene: TRBV18; clone size: NA; CDR3 length: 17; J gene: TRBJ2-7; CDR3 protein: CASSPGPLAGENYEQYF; CDR3 DNA: TGTGCCAGCTCACCTGGCCCCTTAGCGGGGGAGAACTACGAGCAGTACTTC
D gene: TRBD2; V gene: TRBV27; clone size: NA; CDR3 length: 15; J gene: TRBJ2-7; CDR3 protein: CASRLGSGGLYEQYF; CDR3 DNA: TGTGCCAGCAGGTTAGGTAGCGGGGGCCTCTACGAGCAGTACTTC
D gene: NA; V gene: TRBV11-3; clone size: NA; CDR3 length: 11; J gene: TRBJ2-7; CDR3 protein: CASRGAGEQYF; CDR3 DNA: TGTGCCAGCAGAGGGGCTGGTGAGCAGTACTTC
D gene: TRBD2; V gene: TRBV11-2; clone size: NA; CDR3 length: 15; J gene: TRBJ2-5; CDR3 protein: CASSANSGGQETQYF; CDR3 DNA: TGTGCCAGCAGCGCGAACAGCGGGGGGCAAGAGACCCAGTACTTC
D gene: TRBD1; V gene: TRBV7-7; clone size: NA; CDR3 length: 16; J gene: TRBJ2-2; CDR3 protein: CASSPGTGAGTGELFF; CDR3 DNA: TGTGCCAGCAGCCCAGGGACAGGGGCTGGCACCGGGGAGCTGTTTTTT
D gene: NA; V gene: TRBV2; clone size: NA; CDR3 length: 15; J gene: TRBJ2-1; CDR3 protein: CASRERTTSYNEQFF; CDR3 DNA: TGTGCCAGCAGGGAGCGGACCACCTCCTACAATGAGCAGTTCTTC
D gene: NA; V gene: TRBV7-2; clone size: few; CDR3 length: 16; J gene: TRBJ2-1; CDR3 protein: CASSFPWGGADNEQFF; CDR3 DNA: TGTGCCAGCAGCTTCCCGTGGGGGGGGGCCGACAATGAGCAGTTCTTC
D gene: NA; V gene: TRBV11-2; clone size: NA; CDR3 length: 13; J gene: TRBJ1-2; CDR3 protein: CASSQQVGNGYTF; CDR3 DNA: TGTGCCAGCAGCCAGCAGGTTGGAAATGGCTACACCTTC
D gene: NA; V gene: TRBV19; clone size: NA; CDR3 length: 16; J gene: TRBJ1-1; CDR3 protein: CASGNRTSNRNTEAFF; CDR3 DNA: TGTGCCAGTGGGAACAGGACATCTAACCGGAACACTGAAGCTTTCTTT
D gene: NA; V gene: TRBV29-1; clone size: NA; CDR3 length: 12; J gene: TRBJ1-4; CDR3 protein: CSVIYRDEKLFF; CDR3 DNA: TGCAGCGTTATTTACAGGGATGAAAAACTGTTTTTT
D gene: NA; V gene: TRBV5-1; clone size: NA; CDR3 length: 14; J gene: TRBJ1-4; CDR3 protein: CASSLGQDNEKLFF; CDR3 DNA: TGCGCCAGCAGCTTGGGACAGGATAATGAAAAACTGTTTTTT
D gene: TRBD2; V gene: TRBV18; clone size: NA; CDR3 length: 17; J gene: TRBJ2-7; CDR3 protein: CASSRGLAGAANYEQYF; CDR3 DNA: TGTGCCAGCTCCCGGGGACTAGCGGGGGCCGCTAACTACGAGCAGTACTTC